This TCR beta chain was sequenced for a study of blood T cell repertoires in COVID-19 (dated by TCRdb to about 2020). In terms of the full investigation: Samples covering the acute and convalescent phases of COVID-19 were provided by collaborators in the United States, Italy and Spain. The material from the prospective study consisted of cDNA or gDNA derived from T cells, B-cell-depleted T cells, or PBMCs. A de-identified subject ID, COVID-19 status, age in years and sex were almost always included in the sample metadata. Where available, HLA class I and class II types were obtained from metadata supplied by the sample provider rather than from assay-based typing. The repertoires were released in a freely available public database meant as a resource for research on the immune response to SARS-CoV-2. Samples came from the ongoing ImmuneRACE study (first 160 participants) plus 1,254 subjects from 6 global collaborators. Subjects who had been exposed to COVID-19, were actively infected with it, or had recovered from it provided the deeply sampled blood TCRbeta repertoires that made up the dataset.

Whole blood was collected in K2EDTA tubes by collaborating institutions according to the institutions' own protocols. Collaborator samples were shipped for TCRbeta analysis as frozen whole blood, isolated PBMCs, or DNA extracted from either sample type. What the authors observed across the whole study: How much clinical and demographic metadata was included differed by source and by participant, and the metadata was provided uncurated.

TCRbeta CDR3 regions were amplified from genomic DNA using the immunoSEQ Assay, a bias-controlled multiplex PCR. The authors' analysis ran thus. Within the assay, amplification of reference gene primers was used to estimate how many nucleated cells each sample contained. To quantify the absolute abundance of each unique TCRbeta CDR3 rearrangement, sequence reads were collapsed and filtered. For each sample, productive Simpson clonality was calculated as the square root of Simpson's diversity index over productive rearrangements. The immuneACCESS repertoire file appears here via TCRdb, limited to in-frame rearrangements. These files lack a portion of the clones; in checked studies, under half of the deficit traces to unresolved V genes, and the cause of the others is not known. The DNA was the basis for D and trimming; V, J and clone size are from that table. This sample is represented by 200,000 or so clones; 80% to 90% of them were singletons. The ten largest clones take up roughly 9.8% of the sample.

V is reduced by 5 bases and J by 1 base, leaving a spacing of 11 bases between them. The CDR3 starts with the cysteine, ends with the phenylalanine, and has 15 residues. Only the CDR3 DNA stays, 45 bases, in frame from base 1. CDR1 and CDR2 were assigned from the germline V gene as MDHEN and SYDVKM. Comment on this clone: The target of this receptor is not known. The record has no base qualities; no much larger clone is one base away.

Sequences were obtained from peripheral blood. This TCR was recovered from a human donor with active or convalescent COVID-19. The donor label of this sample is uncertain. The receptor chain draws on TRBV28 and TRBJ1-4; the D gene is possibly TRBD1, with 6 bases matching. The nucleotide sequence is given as TGTGCCAGCAGTCCACCGACAGGAACTAATGAAAAACTGTTTTTT. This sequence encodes CASSPPTGTNEKLFF.